A single sample gave rise to the 17 T cell receptor beta chains below, sequenced in a study of control samples from healthy donors and cancer patients. The assay was immunoSEQ multiplex PCR, and TCRdb's table has in-frame clones only and misses some. This repertoire shows 98,000 or so clones, approximately 90% found once; its top ten account for 13% to 15%. Sequenced input: blood. Receptors originate from a woman in her 70s in good health.

V gene TRBV10-1 combines with J gene TRBJ2-4, with a possible D match to TRBD2 (5 bases). V dropped 8 bases and J dropped 0 bases, with 11 bases sitting between them. The germline V gene has CDR1 WNHNN and CDR2 SYGVQD (reference sequence). There are 14 residues in the CDR3. The CDR3 DNA is TGCGCCAGCGCCTTCCGGGGAGCCAAAAACATTCAGTACTTC. Its protein product is CASAFRGAKNIQYF.

The sample holds a few counts of this clone. This chain's CDR3 is CASSLDFSGNTIYF. The CDR3 DNA follows: TGCGCCAGCAGCTTGGACTTCTCTGGAAACACCATATATTTT. The chain links TRBV5-1 to TRBJ1-3; D call uncertain. CDR3 length: 14 amino acids. CDR1 is SGHRS, CDR2 YFSETQ, per germline. The ends were cut back, 0 bases at V and 0 bases at J, with 4 bases in the middle.

This clone was observed once. This rearrangement joins TRBV19 to TRBJ2-1; D not resolved. V was shortened by 1 base and J by 8 bases, with 12 bases between the two germline ends. Germline V lookup: CDR1 LNHDA, CDR2 SQIVND (reference sequence). This CDR3 has 14 residues. The CDR3 nucleotides read TGTGCCAGTAGTATAGGCCTTTTCAGAGATGAGCAGTTCTTC. It translates to CASSIGLFRDEQFF.

The chain has TRBV11-2 and TRBJ2-3; 11 bases agree with TRBD2. This CDR3 region has 17 residues. V shed 3 bases, J shed 0 bases, and the junction held 5 bases outside the gene matches. CDR1 SGHAT and CDR2 FQNNGV come from the germline V gene. The CDR3 DNA reads TGTGCCAGCAGCTTCGGACTAGCGGGTTCTAGCACAGATACGCAGTATTTT. This sequence encodes CASSFGLAGSSTDTQYF.

V usage is TRBV15 and J usage is TRBJ2-1; 8 nucleotides match TRBD2. Per the germline V gene, CDR1 is LNHNV and CDR2 is YYDKDF (reference sequence). CDR3 length: 15 residues. Germline trimming cut 8 bases from V and 7 bases from J; bases unmatched to any gene: 13. The CDR3 DNA reads TGTGCCACCGCGAACAGCGGGAGAGGGCGGAATGAGCAGTTCTTC. Its translation: CATANSGRGRNEQFF.

V and J are TRBV5-1 and TRBJ2-7; TRBD1 matches at 7 bases. Germline CDR1 and CDR2: SGHRS and YFSETQ. The CDR3 sequence is 16 residues long. V dropped 0 bases and J dropped 0; count of bases not matched to a gene: 6. CDR3 region: CASSLEGTASSYEQYF. The DNA for the CDR3 is TGCGCCAGCAGCTTGGAGGGGACAGCGAGCTCCTACGAGCAGTACTTC.

The rearrangement joins TRBV5-1 to TRBJ2-5; 7 nucleotides match TRBD1. Losses at the gene ends were 3 bases for V and 5 bases for J; bases not matched to a gene: 16. Germline loops: CDR1 SGHRS, CDR2 YFSETQ. The CDR3 loop spans 17 amino acids. The CDR3 DNA reads TGCGCCAGCAGCTCTATTTTAGGCAGGGGGTCCAAGGAGACCCAGTACTTC. Translated: CASSSILGRGSKETQYF. Full variable domain (outside the CDR3, taken from reference TRBV5-1 and TRBJ2-5): KAGVTQTPRYLIKTRGQQVTLSCSPISGHRSVSWYQQTPGQGLQFLFEYFSETQRNKGNFPGRFSGRQFSNSRSEMNVSTLELGDSALYLCASSSILGRGSKETQYFGPGTRLLVL.

V is TRBV28 and J is TRBJ1-5, with 8 bases that match TRBD1. CDR1 and CDR2 (germline): MDHEN, SYDVKM. Unmatched junction bases numbered 13, after V lost 7 bases and J lost 8 bases. This CDR3 is built from 15 residues. The CDR3 protein is CASIPSGRGLEPQHF. The CDR3 DNA follows: TGTGCCAGCATCCCCTCCGGCAGGGGGCTGGAGCCCCAGCATTTT.

DNA of the CDR3: TGTGCCTGGAGTAGGGGGCCGGGAACTGAAGCTTTCTTT. It is translated as CAWSRGPGTEAFF. The rearrangement uses TRBV30 and TRBJ1-1; 7 bases line up with TRBD1. J lost 5 bases, V lost 2 bases, and 5 bases had no gene match. Per the germline V gene, CDR1 is GTSNPN and CDR2 is SVGIG (reference sequence). CDR3 length: 13 amino acids.

The chain recombines TRBV7-2 with TRBJ2-7; TRBD2 might be the D (6 bases). CDR1 and CDR2 from the germline V gene are SGHTA and FQGNSA. The CDR3 runs 15 residues. Trimming removed 1 base at V and 5 bases at J, with 15 bases between. CDR3 amino acids: CASSLVPRELDEQYF. The CDR3 DNA reads TGTGCCAGCAGCTTAGTCCCCCGGGAGCTCGACGAGCAGTACTTC.

The chain employs TRBV6-5 and TRBJ1-6, with D unclear. The CDR3 is made up of 13 amino acids. V lost 8 bases and J 10 bases, leaving 15 bases between the germline ends. Germline CDR1 is MNHEY and CDR2 is SVGAGI. For the CDR3, the DNA is TGTGCCAGCTCACCTACACTCCAGTCACCCCTCCACTTT. Its protein is CASSPTLQSPLHF.

The rearrangement links TRBV15 to TRBJ1-5; D unresolved. V lost 0 bases and J 5 bases, leaving 11 bases between the germline ends. Per germline, CDR1 LNHNV and CDR2 YYDKDF (reference sequence). The CDR3 covers 15 residues. CDR3 region: CATSRDRSPDQPQHF. In DNA form, the CDR3 reads TGTGCCACCAGCAGAGATCGTTCCCCGGATCAGCCCCAGCATTTT.

The genes are TRBV6-6 and TRBJ1-2; TRBD1 agrees at 9 bases. The length of the CDR3 is 15 residues. V gave up 7 bases and J gave up 5 bases; unmatched junction bases: 11. The germline V gene encodes CDR1 MNHNY and CDR2 SVGAGI (reference sequence). Here the CDR3 reads CASTPIGGQGYGYTF. CDR3 bases: TGTGCCAGCACCCCAATTGGTGGACAGGGGTATGGCTACACCTTC.

The gene calls are TRBV18 and TRBJ1-2; no clear D gene. The ends were cut back, 3 bases at V and 8 bases at J, with 13 bases in the middle. In germline, CDR1 is KGHSH, CDR2 LQKENI. The CDR3 length is 13 residues. The CDR3 region has the DNA TGTGCCAGCTCACCGAGTAATACTGTCGGCTACACCTTC. Translating it yields CASSPSNTVGYTF.

V gene TRBV6-1 combines with J gene TRBJ1-1; D is unclear. Deletions cut 2 bases from V and 1 base from J, with 8 bases between. The V gene's germline CDR1 is MNHNS and CDR2 SASEGT. This CDR3 is 14 amino acids long. CDR3 region: CASSESPANTEAFF. CDR3 DNA sequence: TGTGCCAGCAGTGAAAGTCCGGCGAACACTGAAGCTTTCTTT.

The rearrangement uses TRBV4-3 and TRBJ1-4; TRBD1 might be the D (6 bases). The CDR3 is 20 residues long. Trimming took off 0 bases at V and 6 bases at J, with 26 bases between the two ends. Germline loops: CDR1 LGHNA, CDR2 YSLEER. CDR3 in amino acids: CASSQEEPGTIRTSDEKLFF. As DNA, the CDR3 is TGCGCCAGCAGCCAAGAGGAGCCCGGGACAATTCGAACCTCGGATGAAAAACTGTTTTTT.

V gene TRBV28 combines with J gene TRBJ1-2; D possibly corresponds to TRBD1 (6 bases). This CDR3 contains 14 residues. The germline gives CDR1 MDHEN, CDR2 SYDVKM. V lost 1 base and J 4 bases, leaving 10 bases between the germline ends. CDR3 region: CASSLSDRVYGYTF. The CDR3 region has the DNA TGTGCCAGCAGTTTATCGGACAGAGTCTATGGCTACACCTTC.